This TCR beta chain came from a study of cytomegalovirus exposure and HLA in healthy donors. V was trimmed by 4 bases and J by 2 bases, leaving 7 bases between them. Germline V CDR1 and CDR2: SGHRS, YFSETQ. The CDR3 loop spans 13 amino acids. Study-wide points: Most TCR sequences proved rare, with some public TCRs found in many donors. In vitro experiments confirmed that three CMV-associated chains were specific for CMV antigens. Analyses of presence/absence relied on an assumption of roughly uniform sequencing depth across donors.

Turning to this clone: Antigen: not known.

PCR was performed using 60 Vbeta and 13 Jbeta primers. Sequenced by immunoSEQ multiplex PCR; TCRdb stores in-frame clones only, minus some. There are 210,000 or so clones in the sample; under 80% occur only once, and approximately 0.22% lies in the top ten. This receptor was identified in a girl aged 2 to 9 in good health and CMV-seronegative. Sequenced: PBMCs. The genes are TRBV5-1 and TRBJ2-1; TRBD2 might be the D (5 bases). CDR3: CASSTGAYNEQFF. The CDR3 DNA is TGCGCCAGCAGCACCGGGGCCTACAATGAGCAGTTCTTC.